This T cell receptor (beta chain) came from a study of T cell changes during pregnancy in multiple sclerosis. The method was immunoSEQ multiplex PCR; TCRdb's version includes in-frame clones alone and lacks a portion of them. The table records tens of thousands of clones, less than 95% of them present only once. From germline, CDR1 is SQVTM and CDR2 ANQGSEA. V lost 2 bases and J lost 6; bases outside the gene matches: 10. The CDR3 consists of 16 residues. The sequence was collected from a female donor with multiple sclerosis, enrolled in a pregnancy study. V usage is TRBV29-1 and J usage is TRBJ2-1; 10 bases agree with TRBD1. This material consisted of peripheral blood, taken before pregnancy. The CDR3 loop is CSVEPTPGQGSNEQFF. CDR3 DNA: TGCAGCGTTGAACCAACTCCGGGACAGGGGAGCAATGAGCAGTTCTTC.